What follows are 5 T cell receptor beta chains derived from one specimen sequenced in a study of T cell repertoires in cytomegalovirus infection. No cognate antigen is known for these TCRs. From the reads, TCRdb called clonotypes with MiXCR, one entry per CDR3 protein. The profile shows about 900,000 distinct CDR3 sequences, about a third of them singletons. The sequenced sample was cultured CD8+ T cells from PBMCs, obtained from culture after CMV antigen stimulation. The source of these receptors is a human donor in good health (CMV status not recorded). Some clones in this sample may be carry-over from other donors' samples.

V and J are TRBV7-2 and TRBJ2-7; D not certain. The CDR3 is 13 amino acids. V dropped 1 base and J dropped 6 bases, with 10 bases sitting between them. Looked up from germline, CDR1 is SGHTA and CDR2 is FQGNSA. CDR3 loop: CASSLGTRIEQYF. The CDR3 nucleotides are TGTGCCAGCAGCTTAGGCACCAGGATCGAGCAGTACTTC.

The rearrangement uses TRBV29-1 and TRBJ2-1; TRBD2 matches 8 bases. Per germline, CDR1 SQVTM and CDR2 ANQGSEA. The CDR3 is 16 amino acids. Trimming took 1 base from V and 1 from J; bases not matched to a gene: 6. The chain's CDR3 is CSVEGVAGLSYNEQFF. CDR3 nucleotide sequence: TGCAGCGTTGAAGGGGTAGCGGGGCTTTCCTACAATGAGCAGTTCTTC.

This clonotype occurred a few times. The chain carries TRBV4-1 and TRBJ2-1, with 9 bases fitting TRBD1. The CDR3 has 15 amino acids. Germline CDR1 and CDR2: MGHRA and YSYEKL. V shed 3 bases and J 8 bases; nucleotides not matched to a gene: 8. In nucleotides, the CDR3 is TGCGCCAGCAGCCAGACCGGGACAGGGTTGGATGAGCAGTTCTTC. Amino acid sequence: CASSQTGTGLDEQFF.

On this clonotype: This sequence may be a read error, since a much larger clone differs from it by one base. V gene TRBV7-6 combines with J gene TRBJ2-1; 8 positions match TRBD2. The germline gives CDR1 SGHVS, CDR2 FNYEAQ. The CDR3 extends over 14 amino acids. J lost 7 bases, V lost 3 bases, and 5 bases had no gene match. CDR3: CASSLIGGANEQFF. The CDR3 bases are TGTGCCAGCAGCTTGATCGGGGGGGCAAATGAGCAGTTCTTC.

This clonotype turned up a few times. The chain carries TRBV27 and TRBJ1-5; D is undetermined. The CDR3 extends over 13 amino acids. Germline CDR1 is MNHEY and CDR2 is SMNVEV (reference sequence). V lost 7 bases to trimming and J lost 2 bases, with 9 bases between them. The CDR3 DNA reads TGTGCCAGCAAGAGGGAGGGCAATCAGCCCCAGCATTTT. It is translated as CASKREGNQPQHF.